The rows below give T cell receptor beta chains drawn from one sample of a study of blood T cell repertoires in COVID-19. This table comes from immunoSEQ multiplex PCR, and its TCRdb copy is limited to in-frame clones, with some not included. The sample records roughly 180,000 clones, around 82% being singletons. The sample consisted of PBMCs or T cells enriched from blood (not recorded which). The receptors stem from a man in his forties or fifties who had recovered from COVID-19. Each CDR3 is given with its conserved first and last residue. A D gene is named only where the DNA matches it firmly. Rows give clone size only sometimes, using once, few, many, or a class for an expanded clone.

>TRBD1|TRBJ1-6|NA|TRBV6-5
CASSYGTGLSSSPLHF
TGTGCCAGCAGTTACGGGACAGGGCTAAGTAGTTCACCCCTCCACTTT
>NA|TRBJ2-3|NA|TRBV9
CASSVHRTGDTQYF
TGTGCCAGCAGCGTTCATCGGACTGGAGATACGCAGTATTTT
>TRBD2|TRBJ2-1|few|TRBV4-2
CASSLGLAGPNEQFF
TGTGCCAGCAGCCTCGGACTAGCGGGCCCCAATGAGCAGTTCTTC
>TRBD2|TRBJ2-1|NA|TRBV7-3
CASSLTGVGDGRRQFF
TGTGCCAGCAGCTTAACCGGGGTTGGGGACGGGAGGCGTCAGTTCTTC
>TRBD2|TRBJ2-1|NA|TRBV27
CASSFGWFSGSFDEQFF
TGTGCCAGCAGTTTCGGTTGGTTTAGCGGGAGTTTTGATGAGCAGTTCTTC
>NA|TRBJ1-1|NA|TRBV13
CASSLKDSAEAFF
TGTGCCAGCAGCTTAAAAGACTCCGCTGAAGCTTTCTTT
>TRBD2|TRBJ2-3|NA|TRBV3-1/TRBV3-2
CASSQDAGGSTDTQYF
TGTGCCAGCAGCCAAGATGCGGGAGGGAGCACAGATACGCAGTATTTT
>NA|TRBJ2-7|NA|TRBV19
CASKRGKQGLYEQYF
TGTGCCAGTAAAAGGGGGAAACAGGGCCTCTACGAGCAGTACTTC
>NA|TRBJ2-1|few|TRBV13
CASSLGGGNEQFF
TGTGCCAGCAGCTTAGGGGGGGGCAATGAGCAGTTCTTC
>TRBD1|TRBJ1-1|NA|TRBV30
CACEDRANTEAFF
TGTGCCTGCGAAGACAGGGCGAACACTGAAGCTTTCTTT
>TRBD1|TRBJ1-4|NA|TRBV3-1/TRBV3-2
CASSQDSPWTRTGNEKLFF
TGTGCCAGCAGCCAAGATTCCCCCTGGACAAGGACAGGGAATGAAAAACTGTTTTTT
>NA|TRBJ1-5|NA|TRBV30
CAWTRQHSNQPQHF
TGTGCCTGGACGAGACAGCATAGCAATCAGCCCCAGCATTTT
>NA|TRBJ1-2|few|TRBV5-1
CASSRGDTAGSSGYTF
TGCGCCAGCAGCCGAGGCGACACCGCCGGGTCTAGCGGCTACACCTTC
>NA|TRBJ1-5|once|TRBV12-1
CASSFLGKEQGQPQHF
TGTGCCAGCAGCTTTTTAGGGAAAGAGCAGGGTCAGCCCCAGCATTTT
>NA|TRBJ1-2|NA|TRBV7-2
CASSLSSGGVYGYTF
TGTGCCAGCAGCTTAAGTAGTGGGGGCGTCTATGGCTACACCTTC
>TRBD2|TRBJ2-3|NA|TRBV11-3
CASSFGGSGTDTQYF
TGTGCCAGCAGCTTCGGCGGGAGCGGCACAGATACGCAGTATTTT
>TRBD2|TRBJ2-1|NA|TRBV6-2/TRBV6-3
CASSYRAGGGNEQFF
TGTGCCAGCAGTTACCGGGCAGGCGGGGGGAATGAGCAGTTCTTC